Reported below is one T cell receptor (beta chain). Its antigen is still unknown. Base qualities are not recorded, but no much larger clone differs from it by a single base. The sample originates from a study of a mutant IDH1 vaccine in newly diagnosed glioma (dated by TCRdb to the early 2020s). Regarding the study in general: Patients were given eight vaccinations, in weeks 1, 3, 5, 7, 11, 15, 19 and 23, which matched visits V03 through V10. In the chemotherapy-containing groups, vaccination started alongside temozolomide cycles, whereas in patients who had radiotherapy alone it started 4-6 weeks after radiotherapy. The roughly 30 treated patients were approximately 62% male and roughly 40% female, with a mean age of about 43 years. Before enrollment, patients had received standard therapy of radiotherapy alone, temozolomide alone, or radiochemotherapy with temozolomide; most received the combination. Peripheral blood was collected at six visits: V03 (baseline), V05, V07, V10, V12 and V13. Longitudinal TCRB deep sequencing was done for 25 to 30 treated patients, wherever samples were available for exploratory analyses.

The CDR3 goes from the cysteine to the phenylalanine over 15 residues. The DNA shown is the 45-base CDR3, in frame from base 1. V is pruned by 2 bases and J by 8 bases, leaving 8 bases of the junction without a gene match. The CDR1 and CDR2 encoded by the germline V gene (reference sequence) are SEHNR and FQNEAQ. General conclusions and limits of the study: Selection of PBMC samples for TCRB deep sequencing was based on availability. According to the authors, sample limitations meant that analyses of patient blood samples could not be reproduced. Vaccine-induced immune responses across multiple MHC alleles were detected in approximately 94% of patients. Pseudoprogression appeared unrelated to alterations in the top peripheral T cell clonotypes detected by TCRB sequencing.

The library was obtained by the immunoSEQ multiplex PCR assay. Rearranged TCR beta chain sequences were amplified using the hsTCRB Kit according to the manufacturer's protocol. TCRB libraries were sequenced on an Illumina MiSeq. The authors processed their data as follows. The kit vendor's proprietary platform handled demultiplexing, trimming and gene mapping. Entries here come from immuneACCESS through TCRdb and include only in-frame sequences with V and J called. Some clones fail to appear in such tables; in the studies checked, an unresolved V gene covers under half of the shortfall, and the cause of the remainder is unknown. The DNA was the basis for D and trimming; V, J and clone size are from that table. The sample table records tens of thousands of clones; about 87% of these occur just once. The ten largest clonotypes hold about 1.3% of the sample. The time point tag for this specimen amounts to: week 23, last vaccination. A 20-mer mutant IDH1 peptide at 300 micrograms in Montanide made up each vaccine dose, which was injected subcutaneously together with topical imiquimod. Newly diagnosed WHO grade 3 or 4 IDH1-mutant astrocytomas showing loss of nuclear ATRX were present in the donors. The samples were drawn from NOA16, a multicentre, single-arm, open-label phase I trial in Germany that tested a mutant IDH1 peptide vaccine in humans for the first time. Genomic DNA for TCRB sequencing was extracted from EDTA blood using the DNeasy Blood and Tissue Kit.

The chain employs TRBV7-9 and TRBJ2-4; TRBD1 aligns with 8 central bases. The TCR was taken from a man aged 35 to 55 with glioma. Sequencing used PBMCs, obtained from a glioma patient whose treatment included an IDH1 peptide vaccine. DNA sequence: TGTGCCAGCAGCTTACTTCAGGGGGCTATAGACATTCAGTACTTC. Translation gives CASSLLQGAIDIQYF.